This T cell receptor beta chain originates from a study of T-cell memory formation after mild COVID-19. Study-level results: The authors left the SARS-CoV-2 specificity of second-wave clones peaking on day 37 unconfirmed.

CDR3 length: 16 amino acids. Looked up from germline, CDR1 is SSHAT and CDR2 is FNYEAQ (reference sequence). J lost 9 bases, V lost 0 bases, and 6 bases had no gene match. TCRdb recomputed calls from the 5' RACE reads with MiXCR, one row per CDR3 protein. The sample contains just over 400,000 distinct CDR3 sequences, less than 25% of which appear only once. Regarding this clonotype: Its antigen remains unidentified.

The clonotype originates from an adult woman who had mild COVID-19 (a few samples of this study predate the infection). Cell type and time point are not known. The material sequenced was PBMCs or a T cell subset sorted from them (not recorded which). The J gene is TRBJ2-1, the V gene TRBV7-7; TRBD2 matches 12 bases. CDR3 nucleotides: TGTGCCAGCAGCTTAGCGCTTGCTAGCGGGGGGGGTGAGCAGTTCTTC. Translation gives CASSLALASGGGEQFF.